The subject of this entry is one TCR beta chain. Its recognized antigen is unknown. Per-nucleotide qualities are absent, and no much larger clonotype sits a single base away. CDR1 and CDR2 are drawn from the germline V gene: SGHTA, FQGTGA. From the cysteine up to the phenylalanine, the CDR3 has a length of 15 residues. Only CDR3 DNA remains: 45 bases, in frame from the first base. Trimming at the junction amounts to 3 bases on V and 0 bases on J, and the germline ends lie 10 bases apart. The data derive from a study of blood T cell repertoires in COVID-19 (TCRdb year 2020). Context from the whole study: The collaborator samples originated in the United States, Italy and Spain and spanned the acute and convalescent phases of COVID-19. Samples came from the ongoing ImmuneRACE study (first 160 participants) plus 1,254 subjects from 6 global collaborators. Sample metadata almost always included a de-identified subject ID, COVID-19 status, age in years and sex. The dataset comprised deeply sampled blood TCRbeta repertoires from subjects exposed to, actively infected with, or recovered from COVID-19. HLA class I and class II types, where available, came from metadata supplied by the sample provider rather than from assay-based typing. The prospective study material was composed of cDNA or gDNA derived from T cells, B-cell-depleted T cells, or PBMCs. The repertoires were made available in a free public database intended to serve as a resource for research on the immune response to SARS-CoV-2.

TCRbeta CDR3 regions were amplified from genomic DNA by means of the immunoSEQ Assay, a bias-controlled multiplex PCR. The original methods were these. Within the assay, amplification of reference gene primers was used to estimate how many nucleated cells each sample contained. To quantify the absolute abundance of each unique TCRbeta CDR3 rearrangement, sequence reads were collapsed and filtered. For each sample, productive Simpson clonality was calculated as the square root of Simpson's diversity index over productive rearrangements. In TCRdb, the immuneACCESS table is reduced to in-frame sequences with V and J assigned. These tables do not hold every clone; where another copy was compared, an unresolved V gene accounts for under half, and the others remain unexplained. Clone size and V and J calls were adopted from that table, with D and trimming inferred from the DNA. This sample holds roughly 420,000 clones; 88% were observed only once. The ten largest account for approximately 1% of the sample.

Participants in the prospective study were enrolled through a virtual design, were aged about 18 to 89 years, and lived in fewer than 30 United States geographic areas. Cohort assignment in the prospective study relied on participant-reported clinical history from a screening survey and a study questionnaire. In the prospective study, whole blood, serum and a nasopharyngeal or oropharyngeal swab were collected from each participant by mobile phlebotomists. Over a roughly 2-month period, participants in the prospective study had the option of providing additional blood draws and questionnaires. Blood samples from the prospective study were shipped frozen or at room temperature prior to DNA extraction. What the study reported, not specific to this receptor: Clinical and demographic metadata were provided uncurated, with the amount varying by source and participant.

The source is a woman aged 25 to 39 with acute COVID-19. Specimen: PBMCs or T cells enriched from blood (not recorded which). The chain joins TRBV7-3 to TRBJ2-3, with the D gene uncertain. The CDR3 has the sequence CASSFAPLSTDTQYF. The sequence in DNA is TGTGCCAGCAGCTTTGCACCACTTAGCACAGATACGCAGTATTTT.